The 21 T cell receptor beta chains given below trace back to one sample, sequenced in a study of blood T cell repertoires in COVID-19. Repertoires were generated with immunoSEQ multiplex PCR, while TCRdb's copy carries only in-frame clones and drops some. The profile covers under 50,000 clones, with approximately 88% appearing a single time and about 1.2% taken by the ten largest. The source material was peripheral blood. The receptors shown here come from a woman between 40 and 55 years old with acute or convalescent COVID-19.

The genes are TRBV10-3 and TRBJ2-2, with TRBD2 matching 10 bases. Germline V gives CDR1 ENHRY, CDR2 SYGVKD. V trimming: 8 bases; J trimming: 6 bases; junction bases outside the gene matches: 3. This CDR3 is 13 amino acids long. CDR3 DNA: TGTGCCATCCGTGGGACTAGCGCCGGGGAGCTGTTTTTT. This translates into CAIRGTSAGELFF.

The chain employs TRBV28 and TRBJ1-2; D ambiguous. This CDR3 spans 12 amino acids. The V end was cut by 3 bases, the J end by 5 bases, with 7 bases between. Germline loops: CDR1 MDHEN, CDR2 SYDVKM. CDR3 sequence: CASSFSGYGYTF. In nucleotides, the CDR3 is TGTGCCAGCAGTTTTTCGGGATATGGCTACACCTTC.

The chain joins TRBV5-1 to TRBJ2-3, with 8 bases fitting TRBD1. The V gene end was trimmed by 5 bases and the J gene end by 6 bases; junction bases not matched to a gene: 11. Germline CDR1 SGHRS, CDR2 YFSETQ. The CDR3 spans 15 residues. This CDR3 is CASRQARGPADTQYF. In nucleotides, the CDR3 is TGCGCCAGCAGACAGGCCAGGGGGCCCGCGGATACGCAGTATTTT.

The V gene is TRBV2, the J gene TRBJ1-1, with 8 bases identical to TRBD1. Looked up from germline, CDR1 is SNHLY and CDR2 is FYNNEI. The CDR3 consists of 14 residues. V shed 4 bases and J 5 bases; nucleotides not matched to a gene: 6. This CDR3 is CASSGSGGRTEAFF. The CDR3 DNA reads as TGTGCCAGCAGTGGGTCAGGGGGCCGAACTGAAGCTTTCTTT.

This clone showed up just once. The chain uses TRBV7-2 and TRBJ1-5; D is perhaps TRBD1 (6 bases). Trimming stripped 3 bases from V and 7 bases from J, with 19 bases between. Germline V gene data show CDR1 as SGHTA and CDR2 as FQGNSA. This CDR3 is 16 amino acids long. The CDR3 is CASSFWTAGSPQPQHF. The CDR3 DNA reads as TGTGCCAGCAGCTTCTGGACAGCAGGGTCCCCGCAGCCCCAGCATTTT.

V usage is TRBV6-1 and J usage is TRBJ2-7, with a tentative D call TRBD1 (5 bases). Per the germline V gene, CDR1 is MNHNS and CDR2 is SASEGT. This CDR3 has 16 amino acids. V lost 2 bases to trimming and J lost 5 bases, with 19 bases between them. In DNA form, the CDR3 reads TGTGCCAGCAGTGAATCCCCGGGCCAGGGAACGGACGAGCAGTACTTC. The encoded protein is CASSESPGQGTDEQYF.

V usage is TRBV5-8 and J usage is TRBJ1-4; D is uncertain. This CDR3 spans 14 amino acids. The V end lost 2 bases, the J end lost 4 bases, and 9 bases lay between the germline ends. CDR1 and CDR2 (germline): SGHTS, YDEGEE. This CDR3 reads CASSLRWSNEKLFF. The CDR3 DNA reads TGTGCCAGCAGCTTAAGGTGGAGTAATGAAAAACTGTTTTTT.

The chain combines TRBV28 with TRBJ2-7; D unresolved. V lost 2 bases, J lost 3 bases, and 14 bases lay in between. The CDR3 is made up of 15 amino acids. Germline V gene lookup returns CDR1 MDHEN and CDR2 SYDVKM. The CDR3 nucleotides read TGTGCCAGCAGTTTAGCCGAGGTGATCATCTACGAGCAGTACTTC. It translates to CASSLAEVIIYEQYF.

The rearrangement links TRBV5-8 to TRBJ2-1; no clear D. Germline CDR1 is SGHTS and CDR2 is YDEGEE. V was pared by 3 bases and J by 0 bases, with 10 bases between. CDR3 length: 15 residues. The CDR3 is CASSSLRSSYNEQFF. The CDR3 coding sequence is TGTGCCAGCAGCTCTTTGCGGAGCTCCTACAATGAGCAGTTCTTC.

The chain carries TRBV28 and TRBJ1-3; tentatively, D is TRBD1 (6 bases). CDR1 is MDHEN, CDR2 SYDVKM, per germline. Trimming cost V 5 bases and J 5 bases, with 10 bases left between them. This CDR3 comprises 13 residues. The DNA of the CDR3 is TGTGCCAGCAGTCCGGACAGCCGAAACACCATATATTTT. Protein sequence: CASSPDSRNTIYF. Full variable domain (remainder filled in from reference TRBV28 and TRBJ1-3): DVKVTQSSRYLVKRTGEKVFLECVQDMDHENMFWYRQDPGLGLRLIYFSYDVKMKEKGDIPEGYSVSREKKERFSLILESASTNQTSMYLCASSPDSRNTIYFGEGSWLTVV.

The rearrangement links TRBV7-6 to TRBJ1-2; D is possibly TRBD1 (5 bases). Per the germline V gene, CDR1 is SGHVS and CDR2 is FNYEAQ. CDR3 length: 14 amino acids. Trimming pared 0 bases from V and 4 bases from J, leaving 9 bases between. CDR3 protein: CASSLAPGGYGYTF. The CDR3 nucleotides are TGTGCCAGCAGCTTAGCCCCGGGGGGCTATGGCTACACCTTC.

The rearrangement links TRBV5-4 to TRBJ2-7; 10 positions match TRBD2. The trim removed 0 bases at V and 3 bases at J, leaving 3 bases unmatched. In germline, CDR1 is SGHNT, CDR2 YYREEE (reference sequence). The CDR3 loop spans 15 amino acids. CDR3 in DNA: TGTGCCAGCAGCTTGGGCAGCGGGGGGGTCTACGAGCAGTACTTC. As protein: CASSLGSGGVYEQYF.

The chain joins TRBV9 to TRBJ2-3; 8 bases fit TRBD2. J gave up 5 bases and V 0 bases, and 11 bases lay outside the gene matches. The CDR3 sequence is 17 residues long. The germline gives CDR1 SGDLS, CDR2 YYNGEE. CDR3 sequence reads: CASSVGDAGGRGDTQYF. The CDR3 bases are TGTGCCAGCAGCGTAGGTGACGCGGGGGGCCGAGGAGATACGCAGTATTTT.

V and J are TRBV6-5 and TRBJ1-1, with 7 bases aligning to TRBD1. Looked up from germline, CDR1 is MNHEY and CDR2 is SVGAGI. The CDR3 extends over 14 amino acids. V was clipped by 5 bases and J by 4 bases; unmatched bases: 7. The CDR3 DNA follows: TGTGCCAGCAGTCCCCGACAGGGCCTCACTGAAGCTTTCTTT. Translation: CASSPRQGLTEAFF.

The CDR3 nucleotides read TGTGCCAGTAGTGGACGACTAGCGGGAGGGGATAATGAGCAGTTCTTC. It specifies CASSGRLAGGDNEQFF. The V and J genes are TRBV19 and TRBJ2-1; TRBD2 matches 14 bases. Germline V gene lookup returns CDR1 LNHDA and CDR2 SQIVND (reference sequence). Trimming removed 5 bases from V and 7 bases from J; junction bases left unmatched: 7. The CDR3 sequence is 16 residues long.

This chain links TRBV19 with TRBJ2-7; tentatively, D is TRBD2 (6 bases). V gave up 1 base and J gave up 2 bases, with 12 bases separating them. Germline V gene lookup returns CDR1 LNHDA and CDR2 SQIVND (reference sequence). The CDR3 consists of 15 residues. DNA of the CDR3: TGTGCCAGTAGTATAGTGGGGGAGGCGGCCTACGAGCAGTACTTC. As protein: CASSIVGEAAYEQYF.

The chain recombines TRBV6-5 with TRBJ1-1; TRBD1 aligns across 9 bases. The CDR3 length is 14 residues. The germline gives CDR1 MNHEY, CDR2 SVGAGI. After removal of 6 bases from V and 4 bases from J, the junction contained 6 bases not matched to a gene. CDR3 amino acids: CASRSQGATTEAFF. The CDR3 DNA is TGTGCCAGCAGATCACAGGGGGCGACCACTGAAGCTTTCTTT.

This clone was picked up one time. The chain joins TRBV29-1 to TRBJ1-1; 7 bases fit TRBD1. The germline V gene has CDR1 SQVTM and CDR2 ANQGSEA. J was trimmed by 3 bases and V by 0 bases; bases with no gene match: 7. The CDR3 is 15 amino acids. This CDR3 reads CSVEDLGRGYTEAFF. Written as DNA, the CDR3 is TGCAGCGTTGAAGATCTGGGCAGGGGGTACACTGAAGCTTTCTTT. The full variable domain, completed using reference TRBV29-1 and TRBJ1-1, is SAVISQKPSRDICQRGTSLTIQCQVDSQVTMMFWYRQQPGQSLTLIATANQGSEATYESGFVIDKFPISRPNLTFSTLTVSNMSPEDSSIYLCSVEDLGRGYTEAFFGQGTRLTVV.

This clone has a handful of counts. The chain is built from TRBV6-5 and TRBJ2-1; 9 bases line up with TRBD1. Germline values: CDR1 MNHEY, CDR2 SVGAGI. The CDR3 has 14 residues. Unmatched junction bases numbered 2, after V lost 5 bases and J lost 3 bases. The CDR3 nucleotides read TGTGCCAGCAGTAGACAGGGGGACTACAATGAGCAGTTCTTC. Residues: CASSRQGDYNEQFF.

This clone is a singleton in its sample. This chain connects TRBV7-2 to TRBJ1-5; D gene ambiguous. CDR1 and CDR2 (germline): SGHTA, FQGNSA. The CDR3 runs to 16 residues. V lost 1 base and J lost 1, with 11 bases in between. CDR3 sequence: CASSLDLSSSNQPQHF. The CDR3 DNA reads as TGTGCCAGCAGCTTAGATCTTAGTTCAAGCAATCAGCCCCAGCATTTT.

The sample holds a few counts of this clone. This chain uses TRBV6-6 with TRBJ1-3; 8 positions match TRBD1. V lost 0 bases to trimming and J lost 7 bases; unmatched junction nucleotides: 5. The germline CDR1 and CDR2 sequences are MNHNY and SVGAGI (reference sequence). The CDR3 runs 15 residues. CDR3 in amino acids: CASSYSGQGGNTIYF. CDR3 nucleotides: TGTGCCAGCAGTTACTCCGGACAGGGCGGGAACACCATATATTTT.